The T cell receptor beta chain under discussion was sequenced for a study of cytomegalovirus exposure and HLA in healthy donors. Overall study findings and caveats: In vitro data verified a few CMV-associated chains as specific for CMV antigens. Rare TCR sequences dominated, though some public TCRs recurred in many donors.

Remarks on this clone: Its antigen is not known.

The donors were part of the roughly 120-subject validation cohort, which stood apart from the approximately 640-subject first cohort. Losses at the gene ends were 1 base for V and 4 bases for J; bases not matched to a gene: 9. Germline V gene sequence: CDR1 SGHTA, CDR2 FQGNSA. The CDR3 extends over 16 amino acids. Sequencing used immunoSEQ multiplex PCR; TCRdb keeps in-frame clones, though not all of them. Here the sample spans approximately 70,000 clones, roughly 92% being singletons. The V call is TRBV7-2, the J call TRBJ1-1; 7 bases align to TRBD1. Sequencing was carried out using PBMCs. This receptor was taken from a young woman in good health and CMV-seronegative. The CDR3 region is CASSLVSRGVGTEAFF. DNA for the CDR3: TGTGCCAGCAGCTTAGTGAGCAGGGGGGTAGGCACTGAAGCTTTCTTT.